The 10 T cell receptor beta chains listed next were all sequenced from one sample in a study of spatial heterogeneity in lung cancer. Indicated time point: sample taken at primary tumor resection. From the 5' RACE reads, TCRdb called clonotypes with MiXCR, one entry per CDR3 protein. The data contain approximately 94,000 distinct CDR3 sequences, 3.5% to 5% of them singletons. The antigens for these receptors are not known. Study-wide results and caveats: Counts of expanded alpha and beta TCRs within tumors tracked the tumor nonsynonymous mutation count.

The sample here was lung tumor tissue, taken at surgery. The receptors derive from a male donor with early-stage non-small cell lung cancer.

This clonotype came up many times. The chain joins TRBV28 to TRBJ2-7, with D possibly being TRBD1 or TRBD2 (5 bases each). Germline V gene lookup returns CDR1 MDHEN and CDR2 SYDVKM. This CDR3 contains 14 residues. V was pared by 3 bases and J by 0 bases, with 9 bases between. CDR3 DNA sequence: TGTGCCAGCAGTTTGAGGGGAATCTCCTACGAGCAGTACTTC. Protein product: CASSLRGISYEQYF.

This clonotype was recorded at least ten times. This chain joins TRBV20-1 and TRBJ2-2; 12 bases map to TRBD2. Looked up from germline, CDR1 is DFQATT and CDR2 is SNEGSKA (reference sequence). The CDR3 spans 16 residues. V shed 6 bases, J shed 0 bases, and the junction held 5 bases outside the gene matches. This CDR3 is CSATLAGGSNTGELFF. As DNA, the CDR3 is TGCAGTGCGACACTAGCGGGAGGATCGAACACCGGGGAGCTGTTTTTT.

The table lists this clonotype with many counts. This sequence joins TRBV6-6 and TRBJ2-7, with 8 bases that match TRBD1. CDR1 MNHNY and CDR2 SVGAGI come from the germline V gene (reference sequence). The CDR3 is 14 amino acids. V dropped 4 bases and J dropped 5; count of bases not matched to a gene: 7. In DNA form, the CDR3 reads TGTGCCAGCAGTTCTCCGGGACAGGTCGACGAGCAGTACTTC. Protein: CASSSPGQVDEQYF.

This clonotype showed up many times. The chain couples TRBV28 to TRBJ2-2; TRBD1 is a possible D gene (5 bases). Germline V CDR1 and CDR2: MDHEN, SYDVKM. The CDR3 contains 14 residues. Trimming took off 6 bases at V and 1 base at J, with 9 bases between the two ends. The DNA of the CDR3 is TGTGCCAGCAGGACCACAGGGAACACCGGGGAGCTGTTTTTT. The encoded protein is CASRTTGNTGELFF.

The rearrangement joins TRBV3-1 to TRBJ2-5; no clear D gene. The CDR3 loop spans 14 amino acids. The V gene lost 1 base and the J gene lost 5 bases, with 11 bases spanning the gap. Germline V gene data show CDR1 as LGHDT and CDR2 as YNNKEL (reference sequence). CDR3 sequence (DNA): TGTGCCAGCAGCCAAGGCAGGCAATATGAGACCCAGTACTTC. As protein: CASSQGRQYETQYF.

Ten or more counts support this clonotype. The CDR3 sequence: CASSHSGANVLTF. In DNA form, the CDR3 reads TGTGCCAGCAGCCACTCTGGGGCCAACGTCCTGACTTTC. The V gene is TRBV12-3 or TRBV12-4, the J gene TRBJ2-6; D is unresolved. The V gene lost 6 bases and the J gene lost 0 bases, with 3 bases spanning the gap. CDR3 length equals 13 residues.

This clonotype was counted between two and nine times. This chain links TRBV20-1 with TRBJ2-1, with 9 bases aligning to TRBD2. J lost 7 bases, V lost 4 bases, and 11 bases had no gene match. The germline V gene encodes CDR1 DFQATT and CDR2 SNEGSKA (reference sequence). The CDR3 spans 15 residues. CDR3 in amino acids: CSANPPSGRLNEQFF. The CDR3 coding sequence is TGCAGTGCTAACCCCCCCAGCGGGAGGTTGAATGAGCAGTTCTTC.

This clonotype showed up many times. The gene calls are TRBV20-1 and TRBJ2-7, with TRBD2 matching 9 bases. Germline V lookup: CDR1 DFQATT, CDR2 SNEGSKA (reference sequence). After removal of 2 bases from V and 4 bases from J, the junction contained 3 bases not matched to a gene. There are 13 residues in the CDR3. CDR3 bases: TGCAGTGCTAGATCGCTAGCGGGGTACGAGCAGTACTTC. Its translation: CSARSLAGYEQYF.

This clonotype was detected ten times or more. J is TRBJ1-1 and V is TRBV2; unclear D gene. Germline V gene sequence: CDR1 SNHLY, CDR2 FYNNEI. V was cut by 5 bases and J by 7 bases, with 17 bases left in between. CDR3 length: 14 amino acids. Here the CDR3 reads CASSLYGWKIEAFF. The CDR3 DNA is TGTGCCAGCAGTCTCTACGGCTGGAAAATTGAAGCTTTCTTT.

The table lists this clonotype with many counts. V gene TRBV12-3 or TRBV12-4 combines with J gene TRBJ2-7; no firm D call. The CDR3 consists of 14 residues. V was trimmed by 4 bases and J by 8 bases, leaving 18 bases between them. CDR3 bases: TGTGCCAGCAGTTACTTCCCGGACCCAGTGAAGCAGTACTTC. Protein product: CASSYFPDPVKQYF.